This TCR beta chain originates from a study of prognosis after radiotherapy for stage I lung cancer. Overall study context: Oligometastatic NSCLC after surgical resection of the primary tumor was present in four or five patients, while newly diagnosed primary stage I lung tumors were present in around 14.

CDR3 size: 16 residues. Trimming cost V 6 bases and J 6 bases, with 21 bases left between them. In its sample, this clonotype was seen many times. It was by two-round multiplex PCR that TCR beta CDR3 was amplified from genomic DNA. During first-round PCR, primers specific to each TRBV and TRBJ gene were used. MiXCR, run by TCRdb on the multiplex PCR reads, gives a single entry per CDR3 protein. The sample gives more than 15,000 distinct CDR3 sequences, approximately 44% of which show up once; about two fifths is in the top ten. The specimen comprised PBMCs, sampled before or after stereotactic body radiation therapy (not recorded which). This TCR came from a donor of 50 years or more with non-small cell lung cancer. V usage is TRBV12-3 or TRBV12-4 and J usage is TRBJ1-5; the D is unclear. The chain's CDR3 is CASSSRGFGSIQPQHF. CDR3 in DNA: TGTGCCAGCAGCAGTCGAGGGTTTGGGTCGATTCAGCCCCAGCATTTT.